These T cell receptor beta chains were read from a single sample in a study of cytomegalovirus exposure and HLA in healthy donors. Method: immunoSEQ multiplex PCR; TCRdb's copy keeps in-frame clones and lacks some. The data show some 100,000 clones, roughly 70% seen once. Sequenced material: PBMCs. These receptors were obtained from a woman between 50 and 59 years old in good health and CMV-seropositive. Both conserved end residues are part of each CDR3. A D gene is named only where the DNA matches it firmly. Clone sizes are given selectively: once, few, many, or a class where the clone is expanded.

>-|-|TRBJ2-5|TRBV13
CASSLGRRGWETQYF
TGTGCCAGCAGCTTAGGCCGTAGGGGATGGGAGACCCAGTACTTC
>-|-|TRBJ2-7|TRBV6-5
CASRPGGRELHEQYF
TGTGCCAGCAGACCTGGGGGGCGGGAGTTACACGAGCAGTACTTC
>-|-|TRBJ2-7|TRBV28
CASSGPASYEQYF
TGTGCCAGCAGTGGGCCGGCCTCGTACGAGCAGTACTTC
>TRBD1|once|TRBJ2-5|TRBV28
CASSTTGDQETQYF
TGTGCCAGCAGTACGACAGGGGATCAAGAGACCCAGTACTTC
>TRBD2|-|TRBJ2-7|TRBV19
CASSTGLAGIYEQYF
TGTGCCAGTAGTACGGGACTAGCGGGAATCTACGAGCAGTACTTC
>-|-|TRBJ2-7|TRBV11-3
CASSRGEAYEQYF
TGTGCCAGCAGCCGTGGCGAGGCCTACGAGCAGTACTTC
>-|few|TRBJ2-6|TRBV25-1
CAAGPGANVLTF
TGTGCCGCGGGGCCTGGGGCCAACGTCCTGACTTTC
>-|-|TRBJ2-1|TRBV7-2
CASSYILAAEQFF
TGTGCCAGCAGCTACATCTTGGCCGCTGAGCAGTTCTTC
>TRBD2|few|TRBJ2-3|TRBV5-4
CASSYPSGERHTQYF
TGTGCCAGCAGCTATCCTAGCGGGGAGAGGCATACGCAGTATTTT
>-|-|TRBJ2-2|TRBV25-1
CASSVDSYPGELFF
TGTGCCAGCAGTGTAGACTCCTATCCCGGGGAGCTGTTTTTT
>TRBD2|-|TRBJ2-1|TRBV27
CASSFISGGLMESSYNEQFF
TGTGCCAGCAGTTTTATATCGGGAGGGCTCATGGAAAGCTCCTACAATGAGCAGTTCTTC
>TRBD1|-|TRBJ2-1|TRBV7-9
CASSTRRGVGTGSNEQFF
TGTGCCAGCAGCACTCGGAGAGGTGTTGGGACAGGGTCCAATGAGCAGTTCTTC
>-|-|TRBJ1-1|TRBV7-9
CSSSLGGSQAFF
TGTTCCAGCAGCTTAGGAGGCTCACAAGCTTTCTTT
>-|once|TRBJ2-1|TRBV12-5
CASGLVPGNNEQFF
TGTGCTAGTGGTTTGGTACCGGGTAACAATGAGCAGTTCTTC